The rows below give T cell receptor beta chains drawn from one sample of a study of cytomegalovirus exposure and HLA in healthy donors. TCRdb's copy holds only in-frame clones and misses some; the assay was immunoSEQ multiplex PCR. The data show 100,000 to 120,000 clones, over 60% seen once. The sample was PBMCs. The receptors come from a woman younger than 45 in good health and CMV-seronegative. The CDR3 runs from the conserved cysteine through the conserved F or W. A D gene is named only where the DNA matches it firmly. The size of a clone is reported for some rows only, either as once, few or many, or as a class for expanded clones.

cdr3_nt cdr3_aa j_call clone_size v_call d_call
TGCAGCGTTGCGCTAGCGGGGGGTTTGGAGACCCAGTACTTC CSVALAGGLETQYF TRBJ2-5 - TRBV29-1 TRBD2
TGTGCCTGGAGTGTACAAGGGACAGTTCATTCTGGGGCCAACGTCCTGACTTTC CAWSVQGTVHSGANVLTF TRBJ2-6 - TRBV30 TRBD1
TGTGCCAGCAGCTTCGGACTAGCGGGAGGCAACTACGAGCAGTACTTC CASSFGLAGGNYEQYF TRBJ2-7 - TRBV7-2 TRBD2
TGTGCCAGGTCGTACAGAGAGACCCAGTACTTC CARSYRETQYF TRBJ2-5 few TRBV27 -
TGTGCCAGCAGCTTAGTGGACGGGAGGCCCCCCGGGGAGCTGTTTTTT CASSLVDGRPPGELFF TRBJ2-2 - TRBV7-9 TRBD2
TGTGCCAGCAGCCCCCCAGGATTTCTTGGGCAGTACTTC CASSPPGFLGQYF TRBJ2-7 - TRBV7-9 -
TGCGCCAGCAGCCGGACAGGGGTTGGAGAAAAACTGTTTTTT CASSRTGVGEKLFF TRBJ1-4 - TRBV4-3 TRBD1
TGTGCCAGCAGCTCGGGGGACCAGAACACTGAAGCTTTCTTT CASSSGDQNTEAFF TRBJ1-1 few TRBV5-4 -
TGTGCCAGTAGGCCAGACAGGGCTCAAAACTATGGCTACACCTTC CASRPDRAQNYGYTF TRBJ1-2 few TRBV19 TRBD1
TGTGCCAGCAGCCCCAACCCCAGCGGGAGGACACTGACCGGGGAGCTGTTTTTT CASSPNPSGRTLTGELFF TRBJ2-2 - TRBV7-2 TRBD2
TGTGCCAGCAGCTTCGGACAGGGAACCTACAATGAGCAGTTCTTC CASSFGQGTYNEQFF TRBJ2-1 - TRBV7-2 TRBD1
TGCGCCAGCAGCGGAGACAGGGGCAGGTACACCGGGGAGCTGTTTTTT CASSGDRGRYTGELFF TRBJ2-2 - TRBV4-3 TRBD1
TGTGCCAGCAGTTGGCGAAGAAGCGGAGACCTCTACGAGCAGTACTTC CASSWRRSGDLYEQYF TRBJ2-7 - TRBV28 -
TGTGCCAGCAGTTACCCTACAGTTAATCAGCCCCAGCATTTT CASSYPTVNQPQHF TRBJ1-5 few TRBV6-6 -